The entry below gives a single T cell receptor beta chain sequence along with its context. What it binds is unknown. At one end the junction does not follow the germline gene, possibly because of a read error. Every contributor of samples was a Caucasian grown-up residing in Nashville, Tennessee. The data belong to a study of shared clonotypes between healthy human individuals. Deep-level running was used for the assay. Method: immunoSEQ multiplex PCR; TCRdb's copy keeps in-frame clones and lacks some. The sample lists roughly 2 million clones, approximately 94% occurring once. General study points: Clonotypes which were not shared had lower generation probabilities than clonotypes that all four donors shared. Naive subsets generally exceeded memory subsets in estimated richness.

This CDR3 comprises 14 residues. The germline gives CDR1 MNHNS, CDR2 SASEGT. The rearrangement uses TRBV6-1 and TRBJ2-7; D possibly corresponds to TRBD1 (5 bases). The receptor's source is a man between 18 and 29 years old in good health. Material for sequencing was naive CD4+ T cells sorted from blood. Subset specified: CD45RA+ positively selected. The CDR3 DNA is TGTGCCATCAGTACAACAGGCGTCCCTTACGAGCAGTACTTC. Its translation: CAISTTGVPYEQYF.